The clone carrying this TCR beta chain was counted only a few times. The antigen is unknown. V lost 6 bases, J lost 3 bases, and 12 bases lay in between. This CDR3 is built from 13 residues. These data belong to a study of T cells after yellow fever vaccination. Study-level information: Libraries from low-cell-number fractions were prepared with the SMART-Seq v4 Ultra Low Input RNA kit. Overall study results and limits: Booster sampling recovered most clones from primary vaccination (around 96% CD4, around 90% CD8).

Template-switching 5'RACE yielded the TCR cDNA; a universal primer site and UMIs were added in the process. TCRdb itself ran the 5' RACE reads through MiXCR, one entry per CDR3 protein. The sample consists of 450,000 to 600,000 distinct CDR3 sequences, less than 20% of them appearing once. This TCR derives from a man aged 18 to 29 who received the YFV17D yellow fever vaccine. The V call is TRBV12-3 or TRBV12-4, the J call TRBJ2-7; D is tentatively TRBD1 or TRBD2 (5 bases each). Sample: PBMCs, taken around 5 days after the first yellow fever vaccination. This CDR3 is CASRRDGYYEQYF. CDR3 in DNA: TGTGCCAGCAGAAGGGACGGATACTACGAGCAGTACTTC.